A single sample is the source of the 30 T cell receptor beta chains below, sequenced in a study of Graves' ophthalmopathy and Graves' hyperthyroidism. Amplification of TCR beta CDR3 regions used RNA transcripts. HTBI primers served in a first-round RT-PCR, which a second-round multiplex PCR followed. TCRdb called the multiplex PCR reads again in MiXCR, with one record for every CDR3 protein. The sample includes 300,000 or so distinct CDR3 sequences, 15% to 20% of them seen just once. The sample was peripheral blood. The receptors were sampled from an adult man with Graves' ophthalmopathy.

This clonotype was found a few times. Being one base from a much bigger clone, this may be a read error. The CDR3 is CVSSLWTGGTGELFF. In DNA, the CDR3 is TGCGTCAGCAGCTTGTGGACAGGGGGCACCGGGGAGCTGTTTTTT. This rearrangement joins TRBV5-1 to TRBJ2-2; the match to TRBD1 covers 10 bases. CDR1 SGHRS and CDR2 YFSETQ come from the germline V gene. This CDR3 is built from 15 residues.

This clonotype was detected many times. The rearrangement joins TRBV5-1 to TRBJ2-2; tentative D call: TRBD1 (6 bases). Germline loops: CDR1 SGHRS, CDR2 YFSETQ. V was trimmed by 0 bases and J by 4 bases, leaving 22 bases between them. The CDR3 runs 19 residues. CDR3 amino acids: CASSLARFVQGSGTGELFF. CDR3 nucleotides: TGCGCCAGCAGCTTGGCCCGCTTCGTGCAGGGGAGTGGCACCGGGGAGCTGTTTTTT.

This clonotype was recorded many times. The V and J genes are TRBV28 and TRBJ1-1; possible D gene TRBD1, 6 bases. The CDR3 length is 14 residues. V shed 5 bases and J shed 3 bases, with 13 bases lying between them. Per the germline V gene, CDR1 is MDHEN and CDR2 is SYDVKM. CDR3 loop: CASSARDTYTEAFF. In DNA form, the CDR3 reads TGTGCCAGCAGTGCCCGGGACACCTACACTGAAGCTTTCTTT.

The rearrangement uses TRBV7-2 and TRBJ2-7, with D unresolved. The CDR3 is 15 residues long. Trimming took 0 bases from V and 4 from J, leaving 13 bases between them. The V gene's germline CDR1 is SGHTA and CDR2 FQGNSA. CDR3 in amino acids: CASSLANSPAYEQYF. CDR3 bases: TGTGCCAGCAGCTTAGCGAACAGTCCAGCTTACGAGCAGTACTTC.

This chain connects TRBV9 to TRBJ1-1; D is undetermined. This CDR3 has 15 residues. Germline loops: CDR1 SGDLS, CDR2 YYNGEE. The ends were cut back, 0 bases at V and 1 base at J, with 10 bases in the middle. DNA for the CDR3: TGTGCCAGCAGCGTAGATTCTACCCCGAACACTGAAGCTTTCTTT. Translating it yields CASSVDSTPNTEAFF.

There are many counts of this clonotype. The V gene is TRBV20-1, the J gene TRBJ2-7; 16 bases align to TRBD2. The germline V gene has CDR1 DFQATT and CDR2 SNEGSKA (reference sequence). V lost 3 bases, J lost 3 bases, and 8 bases stayed unmatched. The length of the CDR3 is 17 residues. CDR3 sequence reads: CSASPPGTSGGDYEQYF. The CDR3 DNA follows: TGCAGTGCTAGCCCCCCCGGGACTAGCGGGGGGGACTACGAGCAGTACTTC.

Many counts were recorded for this clonotype. The chain joins TRBV11-2 to TRBJ1-3, with D tentatively TRBD1 (5 bases). Per germline, CDR1 SGHAT and CDR2 FQNNGV. V gave up 6 bases and J gave up 1 base, with 19 bases separating them. This CDR3 is 17 amino acids long. The CDR3 sequence is CASRTLGRGWSGNTIYF. The CDR3 region has the DNA TGTGCCAGCAGAACTCTTGGAAGGGGCTGGTCTGGAAACACCATATATTTT.

At least ten counts were recorded for this clonotype. The chain combines TRBV12-3 or TRBV12-4 with TRBJ1-6; TRBD1 aligns across 11 bases. V dropped 6 bases and J dropped 8; count of bases not matched to a gene: 6. CDR3 length: 15 amino acids. The CDR3 protein is CASSSGTGGHSPLHF. In nucleotides, the CDR3 is TGTGCCAGCAGCTCAGGGACAGGGGGTCATTCACCCCTCCACTTT.

On this clonotype itself: This may stem from a read error, because a much larger clone lies one nucleotide away. The chain has TRBV3-1 and TRBJ1-1, with D perhaps TRBD1 (5 bases). CDR1 is LGHDT, CDR2 YNNKEL, per germline (reference sequence). The CDR3 is 14 amino acids. V gave up 5 bases and J gave up 6 bases, with 16 bases separating them. The CDR3 loop is CASSGGTRGSEAFF. In nucleotides, the CDR3 is TGTGCCAGCAGCGGGGGGACTAGGGGCTCTGAAGCTTTCTTT.

Ten or more counts support this clonotype. The chain links TRBV12-3 or TRBV12-4 to TRBJ1-6; a weak D match, TRBD1 (5 bases). V dropped 6 bases and J dropped 5 bases, with 14 bases sitting between them. The CDR3 consists of 15 residues. In DNA form, the CDR3 reads TGTGCCAGCAGGCGGAGCGGGGCGGATAATTCACCCCTCCACTTT. It is translated as CASRRSGADNSPLHF.

This clonotype occurred many times. The rearrangement links TRBV7-3 to TRBJ1-1; no definite D call. This CDR3 has 14 amino acids. The germline V gene encodes CDR1 SGHTA and CDR2 FQGTGA. Trimming left V 4 bases short and J 1 base short, with 10 bases between. The CDR3 nucleotides are TGTGCCAGCAGCTACGAGGGTTCGAACACTGAAGCTTTCTTT. Protein sequence: CASSYEGSNTEAFF.

The sample holds a few counts of this clonotype. The V gene is TRBV15, the J gene TRBJ2-7, with 8 positions matching TRBD2. V dropped 0 bases and J dropped 6; count of bases not matched to a gene: 4. Germline CDR1 is LNHNV and CDR2 is YYDKDF (reference sequence). The CDR3 contains 14 residues. The CDR3 DNA sequence: TGTGCCACCAGCAGAGACCAGCGGGAGTCCGAGCAGTACTTC. Translated: CATSRDQRESEQYF.

This clonotype came up many times. The chain is built from TRBV24-1 and TRBJ2-7; no definite D call. CDR1 KGHDR and CDR2 SFDVKD come from the germline V gene. The CDR3 runs 12 residues. Trimming took 7 bases from V and 6 from J, leaving 12 bases between them. The CDR3 spells CATSHKLLEQYF. The CDR3 DNA reads TGTGCCACCAGCCACAAACTTCTCGAGCAGTACTTC.

This clonotype was seen many times. The V and J genes are TRBV20-1 and TRBJ2-5; D gene ambiguous. CDR3 size: 13 residues. The V gene's germline CDR1 is DFQATT and CDR2 SNEGSKA (reference sequence). V shed 5 bases and J shed 4 bases, with 14 bases lying between them. The DNA for the CDR3 is TGCAGTGCTCGATGGGGTGATGCAGAGACCCAGTACTTC. Translated: CSARWGDAETQYF.

Comment on this clonotype: A single base separates this from a much larger clone, so it may be a read error. This CDR3 fails to terminate in the conserved phenylalanine or tryptophan, so it likely reflects a read error. J is TRBJ2-7 and V is TRBV3-1, with 8 bases fitting TRBD2. This CDR3 spans 14 amino acids. V was clipped by 4 bases and J by 5 bases; unmatched bases: 7. Germline lookup yields CDR1 LGHDT and CDR2 YNNKEL (reference sequence). In nucleotides, the CDR3 is TGTGCCAGCAGCCCTGGGACTAGAATCGACGAGCAGTACCTC. Its protein product is CASSPGTRIDEQYL.

This clonotype was seen at least ten times. The chain uses TRBV6-5 and TRBJ2-7; 11 nucleotides match TRBD2. CDR1 MNHEY and CDR2 SVGAGI come from the germline V gene. The CDR3 is 17 amino acids. V lost 0 bases and J lost 2; bases outside the gene matches: 6. CDR3 loop: CASSYSRLAGTTYEQYF. CDR3 DNA: TGTGCCAGCAGTTACTCCCGACTAGCGGGAACAACCTACGAGCAGTACTTC.

This clonotype occurred many times. A clone one base away is much larger, so this may be a read error. The CDR3 reads CASRGPDYGYTF. In DNA, the CDR3 is TGTGCCAGCAGGGGACCGGACTATGGCTACACCTTC. The gene calls are TRBV12-3 or TRBV12-4 and TRBJ1-2; possibly TRBD1 for D (5 bases). V lost 6 bases to trimming and J lost 3 bases, with 8 bases between them. This CDR3 is built from 12 residues.

The rearrangement uses TRBV20-1 and TRBJ2-7; TRBD2 matches at 7 bases. CDR1 DFQATT and CDR2 SNEGSKA come from the germline V gene (reference sequence). Unmatched junction bases numbered 11, after V lost 6 bases and J lost 3 bases. CDR3 length equals 14 residues. Here the CDR3 DNA reads TGCAGTGCGAAAGGTAGCGGGTGGGACTACGAGCAGTACTTC. Translated, it gives CSAKGSGWDYEQYF.

About this clonotype itself: A much larger clone lies a single base off, so this may be a read error. The V and J genes are TRBV20-1 and TRBJ2-7, with TRBD2 matching over 8 bases. Trimming at V came to 3 bases and at J to 7 bases, leaving 14 bases not matched to a gene. CDR3 length: 15 amino acids. Germline-derived CDR1 and CDR2 are DFQATT and SNEGSKA (reference sequence). CDR3 bases: TGCAGTGCTAGTTGGGTATCGGGAGGGCCTTGGGAGCAGTACTTC. This gives the protein CSASWVSGGPWEQYF.

This clonotype has a count of ten or more. This chain joins TRBV19 and TRBJ1-5; no clear D gene. The CDR3 loop spans 12 amino acids. Germline lookup yields CDR1 LNHDA and CDR2 SQIVND (reference sequence). Trimming stripped 5 bases from V and 11 bases from J, with 13 bases between. The CDR3 DNA reads as TGTGCCAGTAGTCATGGAACTTGGACCCAGCATTTT. This gives the protein CASSHGTWTQHF.

The table lists this clonotype with many counts. The chain uses TRBV19 and TRBJ1-5; D is perhaps TRBD1 (6 bases). This CDR3 contains 16 residues. Trimming took off 7 bases at V and 0 bases at J, with 16 bases between the two ends. Germline V gene data show CDR1 as LNHDA and CDR2 as SQIVND (reference sequence). The CDR3 DNA is TGTGCCAGTACCCGACTTGGGACACTTAGCAATCAGCCCCAGCATTTT. Translated, it gives CASTRLGTLSNQPQHF.

This chain uses TRBV7-2 with TRBJ2-5; tentative D call: TRBD2 (7 bases). CDR1 is SGHTA, CDR2 FQGNSA, per germline. Trimming pared 3 bases from V and 5 bases from J, leaving 13 bases between. The CDR3 totals 14 residues. The CDR3 DNA sequence: TGTGCCAGCAGCTTGCGGGGGCGGGGTGAGACCCAGTACTTC. Protein: CASSLRGRGETQYF.

This clonotype was counted ten times or more. The CDR3 DNA follows: TGTGCCAGCAGCAGAACCGGGACGGGCTCCTACGAGCAGTACTTC. The encoded protein is CASSRTGTGSYEQYF. The chain links TRBV7-2 to TRBJ2-7, with D possibly being TRBD1 or TRBD2 (5 bases each). Germline values: CDR1 SGHTA, CDR2 FQGNSA. The V and J ends lost 5 bases and 0 bases respectively, with 14 bases between them. This CDR3 comprises 15 residues.

Many counts were recorded for this clonotype. The rearrangement uses TRBV2 and TRBJ2-5; 12 positions match TRBD2. CDR1 is SNHLY and CDR2 is FYNNEI in the germline V gene. Losses at the gene ends were 5 bases for V and 4 bases for J; bases not matched to a gene: 5. This CDR3 spans 15 amino acids. DNA for the CDR3: TGTGCCAGCAGTTCCGGGACTAGCGGGTCAGAGACCCAGTACTTC. Protein: CASSSGTSGSETQYF.

This clonotype came up many times. This sequence joins TRBV4-3 and TRBJ1-2, with D possibly TRBD1 on 6 matching bases. Germline values: CDR1 LGHNA, CDR2 YSLEER. Trimming took 0 bases from V and 6 from J, leaving 11 bases between them. CDR3 length: 14 amino acids. CDR3 in amino acids: CASSQDAQGHGYTF. The CDR3 nucleotides are TGCGCCAGCAGCCAAGATGCTCAGGGGCATGGCTACACCTTC.

This clonotype was counted ten times or more. J is TRBJ2-3 and V is TRBV5-5; D remains unclear. V lost 4 bases to trimming and J lost 0 bases, with 12 bases between them. The CDR3 has 15 residues. Germline lookup yields CDR1 SGHKS and CDR2 YYEKEE (reference sequence). CDR3 nucleotide sequence: TGTGCCAGCAGCACACAGCGATCTAGCACAGATACGCAGTATTTT. It translates to CASSTQRSSTDTQYF. The full variable domain, with the rest looked up from reference TRBV5-5 and TRBJ2-3, is DAGVTQSPTHLIKTRGQQVTLRCSPISGHKSVSWYQQVLGQGPQFIFQYYEKEERGRGNFPDRFSARQFPNYSSELNVNALLLGDSALYLCASSTQRSSTDTQYFGPGTRLTVL.

This clonotype has a count of ten or more. The chain joins TRBV29-1 to TRBJ1-2, with TRBD1 matching 10 bases. V was clipped by 5 bases and J by 7 bases; unmatched bases: 7. The length of the CDR3 is 13 residues. Germline loops: CDR1 SQVTM, CDR2 ANQGSEA. The CDR3 spells CSVPGQGLSGYTF. CDR3 sequence (DNA): TGCAGCGTTCCGGGACAGGGGCTCTCTGGCTACACCTTC. Using reference TRBV29-1 and TRBJ1-2 for the parts outside the CDR3, the full variable domain is SAVISQKPSRDICQRGTSLTIQCQVDSQVTMMFWYRQQPGQSLTLIATANQGSEATYESGFVIDKFPISRPNLTFSTLTVSNMSPEDSSIYLCSVPGQGLSGYTFGSGTRLTVV.

In this sample, this clonotype turned up many times. The chain couples TRBV30 to TRBJ1-6; D remains ambiguous. This CDR3 spans 15 amino acids. Germline-derived CDR1 and CDR2 are GTSNPN and SVGIG (reference sequence). V was cut by 1 base and J by 0 bases, with 7 bases left in between. CDR3 region: CAWSDHSSYNSPLHF. DNA for the CDR3: TGTGCCTGGAGTGATCACAGCTCCTATAATTCACCCCTCCACTTT.

This clonotype was found many times. The chain combines TRBV19 with TRBJ2-5; 11 bases are a match to TRBD2. Germline CDR1 is LNHDA and CDR2 is SQIVND (reference sequence). The CDR3 contains 15 residues. The V gene end was trimmed by 4 bases and the J gene end by 1 base; junction bases not matched to a gene: 2. This chain's CDR3 is CASSRLAGRQETQYF. In DNA form, the CDR3 reads TGTGCCAGTAGTAGACTAGCGGGACGCCAAGAGACCCAGTACTTC.

This clonotype showed up just a few times. The chain couples TRBV29-1 to TRBJ1-2, with TRBD1 identical over 10 bases. The CDR3 is 17 amino acids. Germline CDR1 is SQVTM and CDR2 is ANQGSEA. Unmatched junction bases numbered 13, after V lost 1 base and J lost 5 bases. CDR3 region: CSVEVGTGAMGPYGYTF. The CDR3 coding sequence is TGCAGCGTTGAAGTTGGGACAGGGGCGATGGGCCCGTATGGCTACACCTTC.